A selection of T cell receptor beta chains follows, all from one sample in a study of blood T cells in healthy people across ages. TCRdb independently ran MiXCR on the 5' RACE reads; one entry per CDR3 protein. In the table there are over 1.5 million distinct CDR3 sequences, about 50% of which are singletons. Sequenced sample: blood. The receptors derive from a woman between 35 and 50 years old in good health. Each CDR3 is given with its conserved first and last residue. Fields, in order: V gene, CDR3 length, J gene, D gene, clone size, CDR3 DNA, CDR3 protein. A D gene is named only where the DNA matches it firmly. Size is omitted from some rows. Given values are once, few, many or a class for expanded clones.

V gene: TRBV28; CDR3 length: 11; J gene: TRBJ1-6; D gene: .; clone size: .; CDR3 DNA: TGTGCCAGCTGGGGTAATTCACCCCTCCACTTT; CDR3 protein: CASWGNSPLHF
V gene: TRBV6-5; CDR3 length: 16; J gene: TRBJ2-5; D gene: TRBD1; clone size: .; CDR3 DNA: TGTGCCAGCAGTTACCGGACAGGGGGCCCCCAAGAGACCCAGTACTTC; CDR3 protein: CASSYRTGGPQETQYF
V gene: TRBV6-2/TRBV6-3; CDR3 length: 16; J gene: TRBJ2-7; D gene: TRBD1; clone size: few; CDR3 DNA: TGTGCCAGCAGTTATGCCAGGGGGCGCATCACCTACGAGCAGTACTTC; CDR3 protein: CASSYARGRITYEQYF
V gene: TRBV6-4; CDR3 length: 15; J gene: TRBJ1-4; D gene: .; clone size: .; CDR3 DNA: TGTGCCAGCAGTGGCCCGGCGAACGGGGATGAAAAACTGTTTTTT; CDR3 protein: CASSGPANGDEKLFF
V gene: TRBV20-1; CDR3 length: 15; J gene: TRBJ2-1; D gene: TRBD2; clone size: .; CDR3 DNA: TGCAGTGCTGCTCCGGGACTAGCGGACCCGAGGGAGCAGTTCTTC; CDR3 protein: CSAAPGLADPREQFF
V gene: TRBV7-2; CDR3 length: 15; J gene: TRBJ2-5; D gene: TRBD1; clone size: .; CDR3 DNA: TGTGCCAGCAGCTTAGAGGGGACAGGGCGAGAGACCCAGTACTTC; CDR3 protein: CASSLEGTGRETQYF
V gene: TRBV5-1; CDR3 length: 16; J gene: TRBJ2-7; D gene: TRBD2; clone size: few; CDR3 DNA: TGCGCCAGCAGCTTGGCCGCGGGACTAGCCACCTACGAGCAGTACTTC; CDR3 protein: CASSLAAGLATYEQYF
V gene: TRBV6-2/TRBV6-3; CDR3 length: 14; J gene: TRBJ1-2; D gene: .; clone size: .; CDR3 DNA: TGTGCCAGCAGGACTTCCAGTAATAACTATGGCTACACCTTC; CDR3 protein: CASRTSSNNYGYTF
V gene: TRBV14; CDR3 length: 18; J gene: TRBJ1-1; D gene: TRBD1; clone size: .; CDR3 DNA: TGTGTCAGCAGAAGGCTACTAGGGGGCGGGGGGTTAGGCACTGAAGCTTTCTTT; CDR3 protein: CVSRRLLGGGGLGTEAFF
V gene: TRBV12-3/TRBV12-4; CDR3 length: 17; J gene: TRBJ2-5; D gene: .; clone size: .; CDR3 DNA: TGTGCCAGCAGTTTAGGTGCGAAGGACACGTCAAAAGAGACCCAGTACTTC; CDR3 protein: CASSLGAKDTSKETQYF
V gene: TRBV20-1; CDR3 length: 15; J gene: TRBJ1-2; D gene: TRBD1; clone size: few; CDR3 DNA: TGCAGTGCTCCTGGGGGGCAGGGGGGCAACTATGGCTACACCTTC; CDR3 protein: CSAPGGQGGNYGYTF
V gene: TRBV24-1; CDR3 length: 13; J gene: TRBJ1-5; D gene: .; clone size: .; CDR3 DNA: TGTGCCACCAGCGAAACAAAGAAACAGCCCCAGCATTTT; CDR3 protein: CATSETKKQPQHF
V gene: TRBV6-5; CDR3 length: 14; J gene: TRBJ1-1; D gene: TRBD1; clone size: once; CDR3 DNA: TGTGCCAGCATGGGTACAGGGGGGAACACTGAAGCTTTCTTT; CDR3 protein: CASMGTGGNTEAFF
V gene: TRBV11-2; CDR3 length: 16; J gene: TRBJ2-5; D gene: .; clone size: .; CDR3 DNA: TGTGCCAGCAGTTTAGCTCCACGCAAGGCCCAAGAGACCCAGTACTTC; CDR3 protein: CASSLAPRKAQETQYF
V gene: TRBV7-2; CDR3 length: 14; J gene: TRBJ2-5; D gene: .; clone size: .; CDR3 DNA: TGTGCCAGCAGCTTAGTTTCGCTAGCAGAGACCCAGTACTTC; CDR3 protein: CASSLVSLAETQYF
V gene: TRBV20-1; CDR3 length: 11; J gene: TRBJ2-5; D gene: .; clone size: few; CDR3 DNA: TGCAGTGCTAGAAGTCCCGGGACCCAGTACTTC; CDR3 protein: CSARSPGTQYF
V gene: TRBV5-1; CDR3 length: 14; J gene: TRBJ2-5; D gene: .; clone size: few; CDR3 DNA: TGCGCCAGCAGCTTGATGGGAGACCAAGAGACCCAGTACTTC; CDR3 protein: CASSLMGDQETQYF
V gene: TRBV12-3/TRBV12-4; CDR3 length: 14; J gene: TRBJ2-5; D gene: TRBD2; clone size: few; CDR3 DNA: TGTGCCAGCACAAGGAGTAGCGGGGGTCAGACCCAGTACTTC; CDR3 protein: CASTRSSGGQTQYF
V gene: TRBV6-1; CDR3 length: 11; J gene: TRBJ2-5; D gene: .; clone size: .; CDR3 DNA: TGTGCCAGCAGTCAGCCCTCGTGGCAGTACTTC; CDR3 protein: CASSQPSWQYF
V gene: TRBV4-2; CDR3 length: 17; J gene: TRBJ2-3; D gene: .; clone size: .; CDR3 DNA: TGTGCCAGCAGCCAAGAAGGAGCCTCACATAGCACAGATACGCAGTATTTT; CDR3 protein: CASSQEGASHSTDTQYF
V gene: TRBV27; CDR3 length: 16; J gene: TRBJ2-7; D gene: .; clone size: .; CDR3 DNA: TGTGCCAGCAGTTCTTTGCCGACTAGTGCCAACTACGAGCAGTACTTC; CDR3 protein: CASSSLPTSANYEQYF
V gene: TRBV28; CDR3 length: 16; J gene: TRBJ2-7; D gene: .; clone size: .; CDR3 DNA: TGTGCCAGCGGACGTCTCGACAGTCGCCGATATGGCGAGCAGTACTTC; CDR3 protein: CASGRLDSRRYGEQYF
V gene: TRBV24-1; CDR3 length: 14; J gene: TRBJ1-2; D gene: .; clone size: few; CDR3 DNA: TGTGCCACCAGTGATGCAGGACATGTCTATGGCTACACCTTC; CDR3 protein: CATSDAGHVYGYTF
V gene: TRBV27; CDR3 length: 15; J gene: TRBJ2-5; D gene: TRBD1; clone size: few; CDR3 DNA: TGTGCCAGCCGGGCCGGGACAGGGGCTAGGGAGACCCAGTACTTC; CDR3 protein: CASRAGTGARETQYF
V gene: TRBV4-1; CDR3 length: 17; J gene: TRBJ2-7; D gene: .; clone size: once; CDR3 DNA: TGCGCCAGCAGCCAAGAACGCACGCGTGGCGGGAACAATGAGCAGTACTTC; CDR3 protein: CASSQERTRGGNNEQYF
V gene: TRBV7-2; CDR3 length: 16; J gene: TRBJ1-2; D gene: .; clone size: .; CDR3 DNA: TGTGCCAGCAGCTTAGGGAGCCCCGACCCCGTCTATGGCTACACCTTC; CDR3 protein: CASSLGSPDPVYGYTF
V gene: TRBV20-1; CDR3 length: 19; J gene: TRBJ2-1; D gene: TRBD2; clone size: .; CDR3 DNA: TGCAGTGCTAGAGATCGCGCTAGCGGGGGGACTCCCCGTTACGATGAGCAGTTCTTC; CDR3 protein: CSARDRASGGTPRYDEQFF
V gene: TRBV6-5; CDR3 length: 12; J gene: TRBJ2-5; D gene: .; clone size: few; CDR3 DNA: TGTGCCAGCAAGACAGTTGGAGAGACCCAGTACTTC; CDR3 protein: CASKTVGETQYF
V gene: TRBV28; CDR3 length: 14; J gene: TRBJ2-7; D gene: .; clone size: .; CDR3 DNA: TGTGCCAGCAGTTCACCACGGGACACCTACGAGCAGTACTTC; CDR3 protein: CASSSPRDTYEQYF
V gene: TRBV4-3; CDR3 length: 15; J gene: TRBJ1-4; D gene: .; clone size: .; CDR3 DNA: TGCGCCAGCAGCCAGAGGGGAGCAACTAATGAAAAACTGTTTTTT; CDR3 protein: CASSQRGATNEKLFF
V gene: TRBV7-6; CDR3 length: 16; J gene: TRBJ2-3; D gene: .; clone size: .; CDR3 DNA: TGTGCCAGCAGCTTAGCTGCAATGGGGGGCTCAGATACGCAGTATTTT; CDR3 protein: CASSLAAMGGSDTQYF
V gene: TRBV15; CDR3 length: 17; J gene: TRBJ2-3; D gene: TRBD2; clone size: .; CDR3 DNA: TGTGCCACCAGCAGTGCTAGCGGGGGCCTTAGCACAGATACGCAGTATTTT; CDR3 protein: CATSSASGGLSTDTQYF
V gene: TRBV20-1; CDR3 length: 16; J gene: TRBJ2-3; D gene: TRBD2; clone size: .; CDR3 DNA: TGCAGTGCTAGAGATATTAGCGGGGGGACCACAGATACGCAGTATTTT; CDR3 protein: CSARDISGGTTDTQYF
V gene: TRBV20-1; CDR3 length: 13; J gene: TRBJ2-7; D gene: .; clone size: few; CDR3 DNA: TGCAGTGCTACAGACAGTCCACGGCGGGAGCAGTACTTC; CDR3 protein: CSATDSPRREQYF
V gene: TRBV20-1; CDR3 length: 14; J gene: TRBJ2-1; D gene: TRBD2; clone size: .; CDR3 DNA: TGCAGTGCTAGTCTCAGGACTAGCGGGGGGAAGCAGTTCTTC; CDR3 protein: CSASLRTSGGKQFF
V gene: TRBV29-1; CDR3 length: 14; J gene: TRBJ2-6; D gene: TRBD2; clone size: .; CDR3 DNA: TGCAGCGTCGTAACCCGGGGGGGTTTCAACGTCCTGACTTTC; CDR3 protein: CSVVTRGGFNVLTF
V gene: TRBV20-1; CDR3 length: 18; J gene: TRBJ2-1; D gene: TRBD1; clone size: .; CDR3 DNA: TGCAGTGCTAGATTACAGGGGGAGTGGAGAGGGCTCTACAATGAGCAGTTCTTC; CDR3 protein: CSARLQGEWRGLYNEQFF
V gene: TRBV27; CDR3 length: 13; J gene: TRBJ1-1; D gene: .; clone size: once; CDR3 DNA: TGTGCCAGCAGTGTAAATCTGGGCACTGAAGCTTTCTTT; CDR3 protein: CASSVNLGTEAFF
V gene: TRBV11-2; CDR3 length: 16; J gene: TRBJ2-1; D gene: TRBD2; clone size: .; CDR3 DNA: TGTGCCAGCAGCTTAGAAGCGGGGGGCATTTACAATGAGCAGTTCTTC; CDR3 protein: CASSLEAGGIYNEQFF
V gene: TRBV12-3/TRBV12-4; CDR3 length: 13; J gene: TRBJ2-7; D gene: .; clone size: .; CDR3 DNA: TGTGCCAGCAGTGTGGATACACCCTACGAGCAGTACTTC; CDR3 protein: CASSVDTPYEQYF
V gene: TRBV6-5; CDR3 length: 14; J gene: TRBJ1-4; D gene: TRBD1; clone size: .; CDR3 DNA: TGTGCCAGCAGTTATGGCAGGGGGAACGAAAAACTGTTTTTT; CDR3 protein: CASSYGRGNEKLFF
V gene: TRBV5-5; CDR3 length: 13; J gene: TRBJ2-2; D gene: .; clone size: .; CDR3 DNA: TGTGCCAGCAGCTGGGTTTTTGACGGGGAGCTGTTTTTT; CDR3 protein: CASSWVFDGELFF
V gene: TRBV27; CDR3 length: 14; J gene: TRBJ1-2; D gene: TRBD1; clone size: .; CDR3 DNA: TGTGCCAGCAGTTTTGGCCAGGGGGTCCGGGGCTACACCTTC; CDR3 protein: CASSFGQGVRGYTF
V gene: TRBV5-1; CDR3 length: 15; J gene: TRBJ2-5; D gene: TRBD2; clone size: .; CDR3 DNA: TGCGCCAGCAGCTTGTCGGGCGGCGGGGGGCCAGGGCAGTACTTC; CDR3 protein: CASSLSGGGGPGQYF
V gene: TRBV6-6; CDR3 length: 15; J gene: TRBJ2-6; D gene: TRBD1; clone size: once; CDR3 DNA: TGTGCCAGCGGGACAGGCGGTACTGGGGCCAACGTCCTGACTTTC; CDR3 protein: CASGTGGTGANVLTF
V gene: TRBV12-3/TRBV12-4; CDR3 length: 16; J gene: TRBJ2-1; D gene: .; clone size: .; CDR3 DNA: TGTGCCAGCAGTTATGACGGATTCAGCTCCTACAATGAGCAGTTCTTC; CDR3 protein: CASSYDGFSSYNEQFF